This T cell receptor (beta chain) was observed in a study of OX40 agonist ivuxolimab in advanced cancers. Points from the study as a whole: Individuals who were partial responders at 0.1-3.0 mg/kg had clonal expansion that ranked among the lowest.

Notes on this clone: The antigen is not known.

Data came from immunoSEQ multiplex PCR; TCRdb stores just in-frame clones and leaves some out. The sample contains some 40,000 clones, about 94% of which appear only once. Germline V gene data show CDR1 as MDHEN and CDR2 as SYDVKM. V lost 4 bases and J lost 5, with 17 bases in between. The CDR3 is made up of 16 amino acids. The chain recombines TRBV28 with TRBJ1-4; D not resolved. The sequence came from an adult with an advanced solid tumor such as melanoma, head and neck, liver or kidney cancer. Sequenced material: CD4+ or CD8+ T cells sorted from blood, taken in a trial of the OX40 agonist ivuxolimab. The CDR3 loop is CASSSTAGWVNEKLFF. The CDR3 DNA is TGTGCCAGCAGTTCCACCGCAGGTTGGGTCAATGAAAAACTGTTTTTT.